The 12 T cell receptor beta chains below come from one sample, sequenced in a study of blood T cell repertoires in COVID-19. Data came from immunoSEQ multiplex PCR; TCRdb stores just in-frame clones and leaves some out. This table holds 250,000 to 350,000 clones, 70% to 90% found once. The sample was peripheral blood. The source is a woman aged 45-65 years who had recovered from COVID-19.

This clone was counted between two and nine times. V usage is TRBV12-3 or TRBV12-4 and J usage is TRBJ1-2, with D possibly being TRBD1 (5 bases). The CDR3 covers 12 residues. Trimming took 8 bases from V and 6 from J, leaving 13 bases between them. The CDR3 here is CASWGTSDGYTF. The CDR3 coding sequence is TGTGCCAGCTGGGGGACTTCAGATGGCTACACCTTC.

The chain uses TRBV5-1 and TRBJ2-7, with 9 bases identical to TRBD1. Trimming at V came to 4 bases and at J to 2 bases, leaving 10 bases not matched to a gene. This CDR3 spans 16 amino acids. Looked up from germline, CDR1 is SGHRS and CDR2 is YFSETQ. CDR3 coding DNA: TGCGCCAGCAGCGAAGAACCGGGACAGGGAACCTACGAGCAGTACTTC. It codes for CASSEEPGQGTYEQYF.

J is TRBJ2-1 and V is TRBV4-1; D call uncertain. V was pared by 1 base and J by 7 bases, with 5 bases between. The germline gives CDR1 MGHRA, CDR2 YSYEKL. This CDR3 contains 12 residues. CDR3 in DNA: TGCGCCAGCAGCCAAGGTCGGAATGAGCAGTTCTTC. Amino acid sequence: CASSQGRNEQFF.

The chain recombines TRBV19 with TRBJ1-2; the D gene is possibly TRBD1 (5 bases). Per the germline V gene, CDR1 is LNHDA and CDR2 is SQIVND (reference sequence). This CDR3 is 11 amino acids long. Trimming cost V 3 bases and J 8 bases, with 7 bases left between them. CDR3 residues: CASSIWGGYTF. CDR3 DNA sequence: TGTGCCAGTAGTATCTGGGGCGGCTACACCTTC.

This clone was counted a single time. The rearrangement uses TRBV15 and TRBJ1-2, with D maybe TRBD1 (6 bases). Trimming pared 1 base from V and 8 bases from J, leaving 11 bases between. From germline, CDR1 is LNHNV and CDR2 YYDKDF (reference sequence). CDR3 length: 13 amino acids. CDR3 protein: CATSRGQVTGYTF. For the CDR3, the DNA is TGTGCCACCAGCAGAGGACAGGTTACGGGCTACACCTTC.

This clone was seen just once. J is TRBJ1-5 and V is TRBV19; a possible D gene is TRBD1 (5 bases). The CDR3 is 18 amino acids. Germline CDR1 LNHDA, CDR2 SQIVND (reference sequence). V lost 4 bases, J lost 4 bases, and 23 bases lay in between. The chain's CDR3 is CASSKKGDGTFINQPQHF. The CDR3 DNA reads as TGTGCCAGTAGTAAAAAAGGGGACGGGACTTTTATAAATCAGCCCCAGCATTTT.

V is TRBV19 and J is TRBJ1-5; D is unresolved. Germline CDR1 reads LNHDA; CDR2 reads SQIVND (reference sequence). The length of the CDR3 is 12 residues. Trimming shortened V by 2 bases and J by 5 bases, and 4 bases separated the two germline ends. Here the CDR3 DNA reads TGTGCCAGTAGTATAACGGATCAGCCCCAGCATTTT. It is translated as CASSITDQPQHF.

This sequence joins TRBV15 and TRBJ1-4; maybe TRBD1 (6 bases). V shed 2 bases and J shed 5 bases, with 12 bases lying between them. CDR1 LNHNV and CDR2 YYDKDF come from the germline V gene (reference sequence). The CDR3 is 15 amino acids. Here the CDR3 DNA reads TGTGCCACCAGCAGACAGACAGGCCGCAATGAAAAACTGTTTTTT. Translated, it gives CATSRQTGRNEKLFF.

This clone was detected once. V gene TRBV28 combines with J gene TRBJ1-6, with D possibly TRBD1 on 6 matching bases. Per germline, CDR1 MDHEN and CDR2 SYDVKM. CDR3 length equals 17 residues. Trimming left V 7 bases short and J 1 base short, with 17 bases between. CDR3 residues: CASMGASAMSYNSPLHF. The CDR3 nucleotides are TGTGCCAGCATGGGGGCGTCCGCGATGTCCTATAATTCACCCCTCCACTTT.

The chain joins TRBV24-1 to TRBJ2-3, with 10 bases lining up with TRBD2. With V trimmed by 6 bases and J by 5 bases, 10 bases remained unmatched. Per the germline V gene, CDR1 is KGHDR and CDR2 is SFDVKD. The CDR3 runs 16 residues. CDR3 nucleotides: TGTGCCACCAGTCCGGAAGCGGGAGGGCCGAGAGATACGCAGTATTTT. Translation gives CATSPEAGGPRDTQYF.

The V gene is TRBV30, the J gene TRBJ1-2; 7 positions match TRBD1. From germline, CDR1 is GTSNPN and CDR2 SVGIG (reference sequence). The V gene end was trimmed by 3 bases and the J gene end by 4 bases; junction bases not matched to a gene: 8. The CDR3 is made up of 14 amino acids. This CDR3 reads CAWSVGTEGYGYTF. CDR3 in DNA: TGTGCCTGGAGCGTCGGGACAGAGGGCTATGGCTACACCTTC.

The chain links TRBV6-5 to TRBJ2-5; a weak D match, TRBD1 (6 bases). The V gene's germline CDR1 is MNHEY and CDR2 SVGAGI. The CDR3 is made up of 15 amino acids. Trimming took off 8 bases at V and 7 bases at J, with 23 bases between the two ends. The CDR3 sequence: CASYNPRTVSGTQYF. The CDR3 nucleotides read TGTGCCAGCTACAACCCTCGGACAGTTTCAGGGACCCAGTACTTC.